This T cell receptor (beta chain) was retrieved from a study of cytomegalovirus exposure and HLA in healthy donors. As for the study in general: Around 80 million unique TCRs from HLA-typed donors were held in an early data release.

Researchers ran the PCR with 60 Vbeta and 13 Jbeta primers. Some clones are missing from TCRdb's copy, which holds only in-frame ones; the method was immunoSEQ multiplex PCR. The sample has some 170,000 clones; roughly 85% are singletons. The V gene's germline CDR1 is SGHRS and CDR2 YFSETQ. The length of the CDR3 is 14 residues. Sequencing was done on a sample of PBMCs. The clonotype was recovered from a man aged 40-50 years in good health and CMV-seronegative. J is TRBJ2-5 and V is TRBV5-1; a weak D match, TRBD1 (6 bases). The J call may be wrong; the DNA end is better matched by TRBJ2-7. The CDR3 loop reads CASSLGDNSYEQYF. CDR3 sequence (DNA): TGCGCCAGCAGCTTGGGGGACAACTCCTACGAGCAGTACTTC.